These 4 T cell receptor beta chains share one sample of origin, sequenced in a study of control samples from healthy donors and cancer patients. TCRdb keeps only in-frame clones here, not all; method: immunoSEQ multiplex PCR. The table has just under 60,000 clones, 80% to 95% seen once. Sequenced: PBMCs. These receptors were taken from a man aged 35-49 years with colorectal cancer.

The J gene is TRBJ2-6, the V gene TRBV19, with D hard to call. The ends were cut back, 8 bases at V and 0 bases at J, with 14 bases in the middle. This CDR3 has 16 residues. Germline CDR1 reads LNHDA; CDR2 reads SQIVND (reference sequence). This CDR3 reads CASDRGLISGANVLTF. The CDR3 DNA reads as TGTGCCAGTGATCGAGGATTGATCTCTGGGGCCAACGTCCTGACTTTC. The full variable domain, its missing parts supplied by reference TRBV19 and TRBJ2-6, is DGGITQSPKYLFRKEGQNVTLSCEQNLNHDAMYWYRQDPGQGLRLIYYSQIVNDFQKGDIAEGYSVSREKKESFPLTVTSAQKNPTAFYLCASDRGLISGANVLTFGAGSRLTVL.

The V call is TRBV14, the J call TRBJ2-2; 10 bases agree with TRBD1. The CDR3 loop spans 16 amino acids. J was trimmed by 5 bases and V by 4 bases; bases with no gene match: 7. The germline CDR1 and CDR2 sequences are SGHDN and FVKESK. The CDR3 sequence: CASSPPGQGRTGELFF. The CDR3 DNA follows: TGTGCCAGCAGCCCTCCGGGACAGGGGAGAACCGGGGAGCTGTTTTTT.

In its sample, this clone was seen once. V is TRBV11-3 and J is TRBJ2-1; D possibly corresponds to TRBD1 (6 bases). Trimming removed 0 bases from V and 8 bases from J, with 14 bases in between. This CDR3 spans 15 amino acids. The germline CDR1 and CDR2 sequences are SGHNT and YENEEA. The CDR3 coding sequence is TGTGCCAGCAGCTTAGATTCTGTGGCAGGGGATGAGCAGTTCTTC. Translation gives CASSLDSVAGDEQFF.

The V gene is TRBV29-1, the J gene TRBJ2-7; 10 bases map to TRBD1. V was clipped by 6 bases and J by 5 bases; unmatched bases: 4. The CDR3 covers 12 residues. CDR1 is SQVTM, CDR2 ANQGSEA, per germline. The CDR3 coding sequence is TGCAGCGTGGGACAGGGGTTACACGAGCAGTACTTC. This codes for CSVGQGLHEQYF.